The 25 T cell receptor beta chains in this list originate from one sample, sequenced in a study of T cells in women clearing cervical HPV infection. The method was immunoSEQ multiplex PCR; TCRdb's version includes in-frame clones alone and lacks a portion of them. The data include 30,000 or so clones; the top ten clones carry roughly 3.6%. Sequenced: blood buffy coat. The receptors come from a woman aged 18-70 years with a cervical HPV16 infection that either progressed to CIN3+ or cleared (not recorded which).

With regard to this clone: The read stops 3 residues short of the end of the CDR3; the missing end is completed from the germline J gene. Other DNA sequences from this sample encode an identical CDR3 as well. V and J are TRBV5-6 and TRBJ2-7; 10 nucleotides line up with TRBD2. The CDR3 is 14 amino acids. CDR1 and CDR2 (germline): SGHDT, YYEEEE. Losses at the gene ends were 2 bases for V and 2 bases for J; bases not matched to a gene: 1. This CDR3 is CASSLAGGPYEQYF. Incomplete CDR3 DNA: TGTGCCAGCAGCTTAGCGGGAGGGCCCTACGAG.

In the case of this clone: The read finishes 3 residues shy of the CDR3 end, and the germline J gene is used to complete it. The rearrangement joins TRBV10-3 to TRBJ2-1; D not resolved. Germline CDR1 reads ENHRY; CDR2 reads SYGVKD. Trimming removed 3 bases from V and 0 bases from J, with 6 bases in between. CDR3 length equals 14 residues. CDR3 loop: CAISERVSYNEQFF. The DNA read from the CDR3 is TGTGCCATCAGTGAAAGGGTCTCCTACAATGAG.

CDR3 DNA (partial): TGTGCCAGTAGTATTTTAGGGGGCGCATTAGGT. Translation gives CASSILGGALG. The full CDR3 reads CASSILGGALGQYF. The chain recombines TRBV19 with TRBJ2-4; TRBD1 matches 7 bases. Read data end 3 residues before the CDR3 end; the end is taken from the germline J gene. This CDR3 spans 14 amino acids. In germline, CDR1 is LNHDA, CDR2 SQIVND (reference sequence).

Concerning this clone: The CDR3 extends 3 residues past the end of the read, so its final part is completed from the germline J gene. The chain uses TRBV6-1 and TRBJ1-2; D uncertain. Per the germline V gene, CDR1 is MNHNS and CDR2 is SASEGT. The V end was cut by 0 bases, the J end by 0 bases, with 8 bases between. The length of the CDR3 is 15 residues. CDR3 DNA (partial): TGTGCCAGCAGTGAAGCGTCAGGAGCTAACTATGGC. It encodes CASSEASGANYG. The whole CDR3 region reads CASSEASGANYGYTF.

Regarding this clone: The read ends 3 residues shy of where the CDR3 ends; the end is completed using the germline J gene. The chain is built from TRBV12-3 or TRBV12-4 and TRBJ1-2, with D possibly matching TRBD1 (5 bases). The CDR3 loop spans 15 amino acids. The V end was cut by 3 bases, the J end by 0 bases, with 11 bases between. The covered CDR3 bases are TGTGCCAGCAGTTTTGGTGGGACTCCTAACTATGGC. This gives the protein CASSFGGTPNYG. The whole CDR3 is CASSFGGTPNYGYTF.

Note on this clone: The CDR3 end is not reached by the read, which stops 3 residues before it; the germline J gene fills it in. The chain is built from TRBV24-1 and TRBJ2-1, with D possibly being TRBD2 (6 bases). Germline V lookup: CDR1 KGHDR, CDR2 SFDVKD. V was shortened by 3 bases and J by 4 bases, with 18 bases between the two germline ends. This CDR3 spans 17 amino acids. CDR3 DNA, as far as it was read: TGTGCCACCAGTGATCCCTATGCGGAGACTAGTTACAATGAG. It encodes CATSDPYAETSYNE. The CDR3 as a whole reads CATSDPYAETSYNEQFF.

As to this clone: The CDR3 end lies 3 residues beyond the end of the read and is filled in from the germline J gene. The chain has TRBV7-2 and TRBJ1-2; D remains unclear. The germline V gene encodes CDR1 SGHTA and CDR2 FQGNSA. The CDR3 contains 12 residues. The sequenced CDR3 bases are TGTGCCAGCAGCGCGCCGTCCCTCGAC. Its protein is CASSAPSLD. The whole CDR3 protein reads CASSAPSLDYTF.

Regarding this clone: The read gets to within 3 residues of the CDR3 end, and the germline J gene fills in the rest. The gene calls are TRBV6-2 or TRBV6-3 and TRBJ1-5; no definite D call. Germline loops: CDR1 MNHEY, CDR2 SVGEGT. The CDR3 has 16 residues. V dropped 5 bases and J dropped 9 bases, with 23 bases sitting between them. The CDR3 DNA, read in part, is TGTGCCAGCAGTGCCAACCGGGGAACCATATGGGGGCCC. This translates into CASSANRGTIWGP. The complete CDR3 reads CASSANRGTIWGPQHF.

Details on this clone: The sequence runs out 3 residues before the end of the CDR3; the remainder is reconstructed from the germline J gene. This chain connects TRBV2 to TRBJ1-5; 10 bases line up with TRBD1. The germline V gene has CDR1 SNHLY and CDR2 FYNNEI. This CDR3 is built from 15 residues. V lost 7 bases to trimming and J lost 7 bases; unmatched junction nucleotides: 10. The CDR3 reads CASTETGQGVQPQHF. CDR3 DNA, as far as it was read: TGTGCCAGCACCGAAACAGGACAGGGGGTCCAGCCC.

The CDR3 sequence is CASSPASGSTYEQYF. The sequenced CDR3 bases are TGCGCCAGCAGCCCCGCAAGCGGGAGTACCTACGAG. This chain joins TRBV5-1 and TRBJ2-7, with 8 bases that match TRBD2. The CDR3 is cut off 3 residues early in the read; its end comes from the germline J gene. With V trimmed by 4 bases and J by 2 bases, 8 bases remained unmatched. This CDR3 has 15 amino acids. In germline, CDR1 is SGHRS, CDR2 YFSETQ.

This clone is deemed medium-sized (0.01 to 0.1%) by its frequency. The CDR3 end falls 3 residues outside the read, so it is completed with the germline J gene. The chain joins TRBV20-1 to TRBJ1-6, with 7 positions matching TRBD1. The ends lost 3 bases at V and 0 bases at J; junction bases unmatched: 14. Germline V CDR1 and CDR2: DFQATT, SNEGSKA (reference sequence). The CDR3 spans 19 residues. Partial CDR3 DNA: TGCAGTGCTAGGTTCCAGACAGGGACTAGGAGCTCCTATAATTCACCC. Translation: CSARFQTGTRSSYNSP. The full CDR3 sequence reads CSARFQTGTRSSYNSPLHF.

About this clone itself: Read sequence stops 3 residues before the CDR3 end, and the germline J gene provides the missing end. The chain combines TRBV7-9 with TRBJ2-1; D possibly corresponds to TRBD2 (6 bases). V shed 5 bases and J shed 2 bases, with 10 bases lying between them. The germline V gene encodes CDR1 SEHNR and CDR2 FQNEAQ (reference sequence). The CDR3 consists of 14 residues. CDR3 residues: CASSTRTTYNEQFF. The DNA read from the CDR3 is TGTGCCAGCAGCACCCGGACTACCTACAATGAG.

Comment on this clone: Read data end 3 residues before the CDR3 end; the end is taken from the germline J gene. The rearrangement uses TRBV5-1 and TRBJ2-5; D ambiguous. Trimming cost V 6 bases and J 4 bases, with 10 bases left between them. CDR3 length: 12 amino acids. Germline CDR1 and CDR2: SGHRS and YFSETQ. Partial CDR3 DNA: TGCGCCAGCAAACCGGGTGGAGAGACC. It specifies CASKPGGET. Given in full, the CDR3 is CASKPGGETQYF.

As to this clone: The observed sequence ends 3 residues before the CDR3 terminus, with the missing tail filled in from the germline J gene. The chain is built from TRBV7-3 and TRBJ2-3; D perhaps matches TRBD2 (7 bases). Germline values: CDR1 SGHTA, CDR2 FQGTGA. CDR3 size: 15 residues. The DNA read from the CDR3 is TGTGCCAGCAGCCTCGGAGGGGGGGGGAATCAGCCG. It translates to CASSLGGGGNQP. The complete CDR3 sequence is CASSLGGGGNQPQYF.

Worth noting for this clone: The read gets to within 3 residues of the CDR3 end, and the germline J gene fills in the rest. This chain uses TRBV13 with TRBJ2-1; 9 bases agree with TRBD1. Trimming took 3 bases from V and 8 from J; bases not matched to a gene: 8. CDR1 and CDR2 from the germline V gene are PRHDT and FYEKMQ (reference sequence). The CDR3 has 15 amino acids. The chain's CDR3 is CASSFGRQGGDEQFF. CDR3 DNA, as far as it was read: TGTGCCAGCAGCTTTGGTCGACAGGGGGGAGATGAG.

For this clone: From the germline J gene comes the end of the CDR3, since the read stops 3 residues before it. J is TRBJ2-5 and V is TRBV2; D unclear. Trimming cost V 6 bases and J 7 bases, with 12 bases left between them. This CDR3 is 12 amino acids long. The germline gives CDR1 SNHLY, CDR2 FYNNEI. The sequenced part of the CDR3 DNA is TGTGCCAGCAGACCGGATTCAGGGACC. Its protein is CASRPDSGT. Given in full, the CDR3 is CASRPDSGTQYF. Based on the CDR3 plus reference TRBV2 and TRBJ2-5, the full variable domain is EPEVTQTPSHQVTQMGQEVILRCVPISNHLYFYWYRQILGQKVEFLVSFYNNEISEKSEIFDDQFSVERPDGSNFTLKIRSTKLEDSAMYFCASRPDSGTQYFGPGTRLLVL.

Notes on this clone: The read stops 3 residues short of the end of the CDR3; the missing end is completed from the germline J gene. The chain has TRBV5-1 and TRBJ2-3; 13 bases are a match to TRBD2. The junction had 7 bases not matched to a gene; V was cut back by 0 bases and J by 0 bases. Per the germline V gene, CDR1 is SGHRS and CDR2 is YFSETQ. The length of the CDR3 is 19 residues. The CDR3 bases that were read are TGCGCCAGCAGCTTGGCCACGACTAGCGGGAGGTTTAGCACAGATACG. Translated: CASSLATTSGRFSTDT. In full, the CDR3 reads CASSLATTSGRFSTDTQYF.

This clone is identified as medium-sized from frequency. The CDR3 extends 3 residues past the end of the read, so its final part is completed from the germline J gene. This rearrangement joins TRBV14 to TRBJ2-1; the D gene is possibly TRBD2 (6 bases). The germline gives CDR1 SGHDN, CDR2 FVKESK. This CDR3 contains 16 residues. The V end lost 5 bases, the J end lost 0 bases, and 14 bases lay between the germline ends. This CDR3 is CASSSTLASSYNEQFF. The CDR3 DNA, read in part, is TGTGCCAGCAGCAGTACGCTAGCGAGCTCCTACAATGAG.

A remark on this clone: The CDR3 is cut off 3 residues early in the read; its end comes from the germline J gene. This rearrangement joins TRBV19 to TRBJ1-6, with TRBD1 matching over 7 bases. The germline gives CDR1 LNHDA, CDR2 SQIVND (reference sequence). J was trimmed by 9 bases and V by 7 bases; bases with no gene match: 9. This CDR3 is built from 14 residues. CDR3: CASTSGTDGSPLHF. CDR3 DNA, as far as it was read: TGTGCCAGTACCTCGGGGACAGATGGTTCACCC.

The CDR3 spells CASSLAGPGSTGELFF. Partial CDR3 DNA: TGCGCCAGCAGCTTGGCAGGTCCAGGGAGCACCGGGGAG. This chain connects TRBV5-1 to TRBJ2-2; possibly TRBD1 or TRBD2 for D (5 bases each). From the germline J gene comes the end of the CDR3, since the read stops 3 residues before it. Deletions cut 0 bases from V and 4 bases from J, with 13 bases between. The CDR3 contains 16 residues. Germline loops: CDR1 SGHRS, CDR2 YFSETQ.

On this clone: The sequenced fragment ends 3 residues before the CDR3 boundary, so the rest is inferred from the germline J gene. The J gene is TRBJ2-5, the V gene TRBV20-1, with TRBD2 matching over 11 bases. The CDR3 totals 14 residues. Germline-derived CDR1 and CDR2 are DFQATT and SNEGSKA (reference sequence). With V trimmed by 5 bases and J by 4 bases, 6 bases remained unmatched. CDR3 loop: CSAGGLAGGETQYF. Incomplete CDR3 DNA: TGCAGTGCTGGGGGCCTAGCGGGAGGAGAGACC.

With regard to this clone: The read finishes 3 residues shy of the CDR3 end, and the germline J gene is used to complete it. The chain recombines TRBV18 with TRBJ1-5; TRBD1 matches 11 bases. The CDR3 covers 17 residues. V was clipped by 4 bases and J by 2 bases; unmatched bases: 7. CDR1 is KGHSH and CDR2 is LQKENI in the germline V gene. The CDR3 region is CASSRGQGDVGNQPQHF. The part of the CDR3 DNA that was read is TGTGCCAGCTCACGGGGACAGGGGGATGTGGGCAATCAGCCC.

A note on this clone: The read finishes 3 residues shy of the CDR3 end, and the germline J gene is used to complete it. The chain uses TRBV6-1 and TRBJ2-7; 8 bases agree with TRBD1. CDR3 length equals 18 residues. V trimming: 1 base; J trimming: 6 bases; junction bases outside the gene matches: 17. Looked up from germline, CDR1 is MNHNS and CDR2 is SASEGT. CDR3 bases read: TGTGCCAGCAGTGAAGAGATGGGTTGGGACAGGTTTTTTGGCGAG. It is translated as CASSEEMGWDRFFGE. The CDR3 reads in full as CASSEEMGWDRFFGEQYF.

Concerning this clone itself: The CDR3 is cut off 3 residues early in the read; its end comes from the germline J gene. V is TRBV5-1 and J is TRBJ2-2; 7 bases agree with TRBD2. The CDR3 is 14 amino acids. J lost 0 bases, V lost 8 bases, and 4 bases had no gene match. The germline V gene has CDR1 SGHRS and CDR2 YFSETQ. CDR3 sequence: CASIAGPNTGELFF. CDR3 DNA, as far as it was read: TGCGCCAGTATAGCGGGCCCGAACACCGGGGAG.

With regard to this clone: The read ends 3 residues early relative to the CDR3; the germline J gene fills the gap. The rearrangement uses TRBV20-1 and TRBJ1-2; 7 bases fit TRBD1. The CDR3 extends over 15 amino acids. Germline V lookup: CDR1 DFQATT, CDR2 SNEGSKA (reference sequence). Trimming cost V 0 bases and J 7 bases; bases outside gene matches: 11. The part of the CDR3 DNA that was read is TGCAGTGCTAGAGAAAGGGACAGCCGAGGGGTTGGC. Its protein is CSARERDSRGVG. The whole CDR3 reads CSARERDSRGVGYTF.